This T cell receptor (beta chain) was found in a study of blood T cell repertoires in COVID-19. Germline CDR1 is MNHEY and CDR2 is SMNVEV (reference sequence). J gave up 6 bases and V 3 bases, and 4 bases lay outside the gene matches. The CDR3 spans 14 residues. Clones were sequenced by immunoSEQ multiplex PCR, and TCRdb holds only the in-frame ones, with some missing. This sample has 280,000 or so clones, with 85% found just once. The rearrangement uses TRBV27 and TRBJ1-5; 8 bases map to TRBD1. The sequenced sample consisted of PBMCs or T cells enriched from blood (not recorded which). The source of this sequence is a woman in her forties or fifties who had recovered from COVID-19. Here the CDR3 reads CASSLQGAIQPQHF. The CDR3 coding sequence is TGTGCCAGCAGTTTGCAGGGGGCGATTCAGCCCCAGCATTTT.